The clone carrying this TCR beta chain appeared once. As yet, its antigen is unknown. Only in-frame clones appear in the TCRdb table, and some are missing; sequencing was by immunoSEQ multiplex PCR. This sample has about 60,000 clones, with around 86% found just once. V lost 0 bases, J lost 1 base, and 4 bases stayed unmatched. This CDR3 contains 18 residues. In germline, CDR1 is WNHNN, CDR2 SYGVQD (reference sequence). The data stem from a study of graft-versus-host responses after intestinal transplantation. Study-level points and caveats: Peak circulating GvH clone levels were associated with early post-transplant HvG declines.

Intraepithelial lymphocytes and lamina propria lymphocytes were released through processing of graft tissue. J is TRBJ1-6 and V is TRBV10-1; 9 nucleotides align to TRBD1. The receptor's source is a human patient who received an intestinal transplant, so some T cells may come from the graft donor. The sample here was ileum tissue, taken less than 400 days after transplant. The CDR3 loop is CASSESGDRVSYNSPLHF. As DNA, the CDR3 is TGCGCCAGCAGTGAGTCAGGGGACAGGGTGTCCTATAATTCACCCCTCCACTTT.